What follows are 4 T cell receptor beta chains derived from one specimen sequenced in a study of blood T cell repertoires in COVID-19. The method was immunoSEQ multiplex PCR; TCRdb's version includes in-frame clones alone and lacks a portion of them. The sample contains about 220,000 clones, about 86% of which appear only once. Sequencing was performed on PBMCs or T cells enriched from blood (not recorded which). These receptors all come from a woman aged 45-65 years with acute COVID-19.

The V gene is TRBV28, the J gene TRBJ2-3; TRBD1 matches 7 bases. V shed 5 bases, J shed 1 base, and the junction held 3 bases outside the gene matches. Per the germline V gene, CDR1 is MDHEN and CDR2 is SYDVKM. The CDR3 runs 14 residues. The DNA of the CDR3 is TGTGCCAGCAGTCCCGGACAGGGCACAGATACGCAGTATTTT. Its protein product is CASSPGQGTDTQYF.

The chain carries TRBV9 and TRBJ2-2, with 10 nucleotides matching TRBD2. Germline values: CDR1 SGDLS, CDR2 YYNGEE. V shed 6 bases and J 6 bases; nucleotides not matched to a gene: 8. The CDR3 length is 15 residues. The DNA for the CDR3 is TGTGCCAGCATCAATCTAGCGGGAGACTCCGGGGAGCTGTTTTTT. Amino acid sequence: CASINLAGDSGELFF.

The rearrangement links TRBV5-8 to TRBJ2-5, with a tentative D call TRBD2 (6 bases). Trimming removed 2 bases from V and 3 bases from J, with 11 bases in between. Germline V gene sequence: CDR1 SGHTS, CDR2 YDEGEE. The CDR3 consists of 14 residues. CDR3 in DNA: TGTGCCAGCAGCTTATGGGGGGAAAAAGAGACCCAGTACTTC. Translated: CASSLWGEKETQYF. Together with reference TRBV5-8 and TRBJ2-5, the CDR3 gives the full variable domain: EAGVTQSPTHLIKTRGQQATLRCSPISGHTSVYWYQQALGLGLQFLLWYDEGEERNRGNFPPRFSGRQFPNYSSELNVNALELEDSALYLCASSLWGEKETQYFGPGTRLLVL.

The sample holds many counts of this clone. The chain employs TRBV29-1 and TRBJ1-2; TRBD1 matches 8 bases. CDR1 and CDR2 (germline): SQVTM, ANQGSEA. The V gene end was trimmed by 7 bases and the J gene end by 4 bases; junction bases not matched to a gene: 5. The CDR3 sequence is 12 residues long. DNA of the CDR3: TGCAGCGCAAGGACAGGGACCTATGGCTACACCTTC. Its protein is CSARTGTYGYTF.